The rows below give T cell receptor beta chains drawn from one sample of a study of T cells in Graves' hyperthyroidism and ophthalmopathy. TCRdb called the multiplex PCR reads again in MiXCR, with one record for every CDR3 protein. Of some 740,000 distinct CDR3 sequences listed, about 15% were seen once; the top ten hold more than 8.5%. Sequencing was done on a sample of blood. The receptor set was obtained from a woman aged 18-29 years with Graves' hyperthyroidism. Both conserved end residues are part of each CDR3. D genes are given only for firm matches. Not all rows give a size; the values are once, few, many and, for expanded clones, a class.

NA	NA	TRBJ2-6	TRBV9	TGTGCCAGCAGCGTAGACAGGGGGGGTCTTAGGGCCAACGTCCTGATTTTC	CASSVDRGGLRANVLIF
few	TRBD1	TRBJ2-2	TRBV14	TGTGCCAGCAGCCAGTCAGGGGGCTCCGGGGAGCTGTTTTTT	CASSQSGGSGELFF
NA	TRBD2	TRBJ2-1	TRBV24-1	TGTGCCACCAGTGATTTTGCTCCGGGACTACAGTACAATGAGCAGTTCTTC	CATSDFAPGLQYNEQFF
many	TRBD1	TRBJ2-5	TRBV18	TGTGCCAGCTCACCTCAACAGGGGGCAGAGGAGACCCAGTACTTC	CASSPQQGAEETQYF
many	TRBD2	TRBJ2-7	TRBV7-8	TGTGCCAGCAGCCCCGGGACTAGCGGGAGCTACGGGCAGTACTTC	CASSPGTSGSYGQYF
many	NA	TRBJ2-1	TRBV4-1	TGCGCCAGCAGCCGGTCGGAGGCAGGGCGCTCCTACAATGAGCAGTTCTTC	CASSRSEAGRSYNEQFF
few	NA	TRBJ1-1	TRBV9	TGTGCCAGCAGCAACCTCCTCGGAGGAAAAACTGAAGCTTTCTTT	CASSNLLGGKTEAFF
NA	TRBD1	TRBJ2-7	TRBV25-1	TGTGCCAGCAGTGAATTGGGACAGGGGGCTGGAGAGCAGTACTTC	CASSELGQGAGEQYF
few	TRBD2	TRBJ2-3	TRBV3-1	TGTGCCAGCAGGTCGGGAGGTGGCGATACGCAGTATTTT	CASRSGGGDTQYF
few	NA	TRBJ2-7	TRBV28	TGTGCCAGCAGTTTATTCGTGTCCTACGAGCAGTACTTC	CASSLFVSYEQYF
many	TRBD2	TRBJ2-1	TRBV20-1	TGCAGTGCTAGAGAACTAGCGGGAGGTTACAATGAGCAGTTCTTC	CSARELAGGYNEQFF
few	TRBD1	TRBJ2-7	TRBV27	TGTGCCAGCAAACAAGGGGGACAGGGGTACGAGCAGTACTTC	CASKQGGQGYEQYF
many	NA	TRBJ2-3	TRBV7-2	TGTGCCAGCAGCTTCCCTGGAGATACGCAGTATTTT	CASSFPGDTQYF
NA	NA	TRBJ1-1	TRBV12-3/TRBV12-4	TGTGCCAGCAGTTTATGGGGTAATGGTAACACTGAAGCTTTCTTT	CASSLWGNGNTEAFF
NA	TRBD1	TRBJ2-1	TRBV14	TGTGCCAGCAGCCGGGACAGGCAAAACAATGAGCAGTTCTTC	CASSRDRQNNEQFF
NA	TRBD1	TRBJ1-5	TRBV6-1	TGTGCCAGCAGGCCTCAGGGGGTTCAGCCCCAGCATTTT	CASRPQGVQPQHF
many	TRBD1	TRBJ1-1	TRBV18	TGTGCCAGCTCACGTGGGACAGGGGATGGCACTGAAGCTTTCTTT	CASSRGTGDGTEAFF
many	NA	TRBJ2-7	TRBV28	TGTGCCAGCAGCTCCACAGGGCTGGAGTCCTACGAGCAGTACTTC	CASSSTGLESYEQYF
many	TRBD1	TRBJ2-7	TRBV19	TGTGCCAGTAGTATAGGGACAGGGAGTCCCCACTGCGAGCAGTACTTC	CASSIGTGSPHCEQYF
NA	TRBD1	TRBJ2-5	TRBV9	TGTGCCAGCAGCGCGGACAGGGGTTTCTCCCGACGGCAAGAGACCCAGTACTTC	CASSADRGFSRRQETQYF
many	NA	TRBJ2-1	TRBV3-1	TGTGCCAGCAGCCAAGTTTCGGCAGGGCCCAATGAGCAGTTCTTC	CASSQVSAGPNEQFF
few	NA	TRBJ2-2	TRBV15	TGTGCCACACTCGGCGGGTTAAACACCGGGGAGCTGTTTTTT	CATLGGLNTGELFF
NA	TRBD1	TRBJ2-1	TRBV6-1	TGTGCCAGCCCTCCGGGGACAGGGGGGAATGAGCAGTTCTTC	CASPPGTGGNEQFF
many	NA	TRBJ2-2	TRBV7-9	TGTGCCAGCAGCTTAGCGAGCTACCTGAACACCGGGGAGCTGTTTTTT	CASSLASYLNTGELFF
many	TRBD1	TRBJ2-7	TRBV2	TGTGCCAGCACCCCCCTTACAGGGGGTACCTACGAGCAGTACTTC	CASTPLTGGTYEQYF
NA	NA	TRBJ1-5	TRBV7-2	TGTGCCAGCAGCTTGGGTCTCGGGTATCAGCCCCAGCATTTT	CASSLGLGYQPQHF
NA	NA	TRBJ1-2	TRBV2	TGTGCCAGCAGTGAAGCGGGCGTGTATGGCTACACCTTC	CASSEAGVYGYTF
many	NA	TRBJ1-3	TRBV5-1	TGCGCCAGCAGCCAGGACAGTTTCTCTGGAAACACCATATATTTT	CASSQDSFSGNTIYF
NA	TRBD1	TRBJ2-7	TRBV9	TGTGCCGGCAGCGTAGGCAACCAGGGGGCTGAATCCTACGAGCAGTACTTC	CAGSVGNQGAESYEQYF
NA	NA	TRBJ2-7	TRBV6-2/TRBV6-3	TGTGCCAGCAGTTACGGGGGCGGCCGCTCCTACGAGCAGTACTTC	CASSYGGGRSYEQYF
once	TRBD1	TRBJ2-1	TRBV13	TGTGCCAGCAGCTTTGACAGGGTGTCGAATGAGCAGTTCTTC	CASSFDRVSNEQFF
many	TRBD2	TRBJ2-2	TRBV2	TGTGCCAGCAGTCGCACTAGCGGGAGACCTAACACCGGGGAGCTGTTTTTT	CASSRTSGRPNTGELFF
NA	NA	TRBJ2-1	TRBV6-2/TRBV6-3	TGTGCCAGCAGTTATTGGAGTAGCTCCTACAATGAGCAGTTCTTC	CASSYWSSSYNEQFF
many	NA	TRBJ2-5	TRBV15	TGTGCCACCAGCAGAGATCGTGGGAACCAAGAGACCCAGTACTTC	CATSRDRGNQETQYF
NA	NA	TRBJ1-4	TRBV7-9	TGTGCCAGCACCTCGGACCGCCGACATGAAAAACTGTTTTTT	CASTSDRRHEKLFF
few	TRBD2	TRBJ2-7	TRBV4-3	TGCGCCAGCAGCCAAGATCCGGCGGGAGGGGACGAGCAGTACTTC	CASSQDPAGGDEQYF
many	NA	TRBJ1-3	TRBV12-3/TRBV12-4	TGTGCCAGCAGTCTCCGGGACATTGGAAACACCATATATTTT	CASSLRDIGNTIYF
many	NA	TRBJ2-1	TRBV29-1	TGCAGCGTTGACGACCATGGGTCCTACAATGAGCAGTTCTTC	CSVDDHGSYNEQFF
many	NA	TRBJ2-7	TRBV30	TGTGCCTGGAGTACAGGGTCCTACGAGCAGTACTTC	CAWSTGSYEQYF
NA	NA	TRBJ2-1	TRBV18	TGTGCCAGCTCACCAGGCGCCGAAGATGAGCAGTTCTTC	CASSPGAEDEQFF
NA	NA	TRBJ2-2	TRBV10-1	TGCGCCAGCAGTGAGTCGGACCCGTTAACCGGGGAGCTGTTTTTT	CASSESDPLTGELFF
NA	TRBD1	TRBJ2-2	TRBV7-9	TGTGCCAGCAGCTTAACAGGGGAAGTCGCCGGGGAGCTGTTTTTT	CASSLTGEVAGELFF
many	NA	TRBJ2-1	TRBV20-1	TGCAGTGCTATGAGCGCAACAGGTGATGAGCAGTTCTTC	CSAMSATGDEQFF
NA	TRBD1	TRBJ2-2	TRBV6-1	TGTGCCAGCAGCTGGGGAAGACCGGGACAGGGTACCGGGGAGCTGTTTTTT	CASSWGRPGQGTGELFF
few	TRBD2	TRBJ2-1	TRBV4-3	TGCGCCAGCAGCCAGAGAGCGGGAGGGACCAATGAGCAGTTCTTC	CASSQRAGGTNEQFF
NA	TRBD1	TRBJ1-4	TRBV20-1	TGCAGTGCTAGACCGACAGGGGGTCGTGAAAAACTGTTTTTT	CSARPTGGREKLFF
NA	NA	TRBJ1-5	TRBV20-1	TGCAGTGCTAGAGATTGGAAGGGGGGAGCTCAGCCCCAGCATTTT	CSARDWKGGAQPQHF
few	NA	TRBJ2-1	TRBV27	TGTGCCAGCAGTTTAGCCAGTTCCGGGACCCGCGGCCATGAGCAGTTCTTC	CASSLASSGTRGHEQFF
many	TRBD2	TRBJ2-7	TRBV11-2	TGTGCCAGCAGCTTAAAAAGTAGGCTAGCGGCCTACTACGAGCAGTACTTC	CASSLKSRLAAYYEQYF